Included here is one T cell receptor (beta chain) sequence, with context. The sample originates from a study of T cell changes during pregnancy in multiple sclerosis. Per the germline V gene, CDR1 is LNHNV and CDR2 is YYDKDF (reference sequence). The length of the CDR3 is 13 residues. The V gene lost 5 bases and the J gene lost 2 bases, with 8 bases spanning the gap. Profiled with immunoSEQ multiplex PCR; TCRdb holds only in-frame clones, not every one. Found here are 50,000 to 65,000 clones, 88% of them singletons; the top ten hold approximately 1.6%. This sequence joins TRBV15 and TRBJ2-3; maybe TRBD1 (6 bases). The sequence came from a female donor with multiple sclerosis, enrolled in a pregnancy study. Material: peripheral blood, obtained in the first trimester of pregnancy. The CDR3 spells CATSYRVTDTQYF. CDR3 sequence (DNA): TGTGCCACCAGCTACAGGGTCACAGATACGCAGTATTTT.